This is a list of T cell receptor beta chains from one sample in a study of blood T cells in healthy people across ages. TCRdb re-called the 5' RACE reads through MiXCR, storing one row per CDR3 protein. The table shows 1,300,000 or so distinct CDR3 sequences, with approximately 59% occurring only once. Material for sequencing was blood. All receptors come from a man in his late teens or twenties in good health. The CDR3 runs from the conserved cysteine through the conserved F or W. Fields, in order: J gene, CDR3 length, clone size, V gene, D gene, CDR3 protein, CDR3 DNA. The D gene is left open where the match is weak. Clone size is given for some rows only: seen once, a few or many times, or a class if the clone is expanded.

j_gene: TRBJ1-1
len: 13
abundance: .
v_gene: TRBV6-5
d_gene: .
CDR3aa: CASNRGGETEAFF
CDR3nt: TGTGCCAGCAACCGAGGAGGGGAAACTGAAGCTTTCTTT

j_gene: TRBJ2-7
len: 13
abundance: .
v_gene: TRBV10-3
d_gene: .
CDR3aa: CAISLDSLYEQYF
CDR3nt: TGTGCCATCAGCCTGGACAGTCTCTACGAGCAGTACTTC

j_gene: TRBJ1-2
len: 15
abundance: .
v_gene: TRBV6-1
d_gene: .
CDR3aa: CASSDYPQATYGYTF
CDR3nt: TGTGCCAGCAGTGACTATCCTCAGGCGACCTATGGCTACACCTTC

j_gene: TRBJ2-1
len: 16
abundance: .
v_gene: TRBV6-6
d_gene: .
CDR3aa: CASSTPLANTYNEQFF
CDR3nt: TGTGCCAGCAGTACCCCACTAGCTAACACTTACAATGAGCAGTTCTTC

j_gene: TRBJ2-7
len: 12
abundance: few
v_gene: TRBV27
d_gene: .
CDR3aa: CASSTGVYEQYF
CDR3nt: TGTGCCAGCAGTACGGGGGTCTACGAGCAGTACTTC

j_gene: TRBJ2-2
len: 13
abundance: .
v_gene: TRBV25-1
d_gene: .
CDR3aa: CASSVSNTGELFF
CDR3nt: TGTGCCAGCAGTGTCAGCAACACCGGGGAGCTGTTTTTT

j_gene: TRBJ2-3
len: 17
abundance: .
v_gene: TRBV9
d_gene: .
CDR3aa: CASSARSSSVSTDTQYF
CDR3nt: TGTGCCAGCAGCGCCCGTTCCTCTAGCGTCAGCACAGATACGCAGTATTTT

j_gene: TRBJ2-4
len: 14
abundance: .
v_gene: TRBV14
d_gene: .
CDR3aa: CASSQESARNIQYF
CDR3nt: TGTGCCAGCAGCCAAGAGTCTGCCAGAAACATTCAGTACTTC

j_gene: TRBJ2-3
len: 14
abundance: few
v_gene: TRBV12-3/TRBV12-4
d_gene: TRBD2
CDR3aa: CASAPLGGVDTQYF
CDR3nt: TGTGCCAGCGCCCCCTTGGGGGGGGTTGATACGCAGTATTTT

j_gene: TRBJ2-7
len: 15
abundance: .
v_gene: TRBV2
d_gene: TRBD2
CDR3aa: CASSAVGEGSYEQYF
CDR3nt: TGTGCCAGCAGTGCCGTAGGGGAGGGTTCGTACGAGCAGTACTTC

j_gene: TRBJ2-3
len: 16
abundance: few
v_gene: TRBV10-3
d_gene: TRBD2
CDR3aa: CAISESLAASTDTQYF
CDR3nt: TGTGCCATCAGTGAGTCTCTAGCGGCTAGCACAGATACGCAGTATTTT

j_gene: TRBJ2-7
len: 14
abundance: .
v_gene: TRBV30
d_gene: TRBD1
CDR3aa: CAWSLRQGAYEQYF
CDR3nt: TGTGCCTGGAGTTTAAGACAGGGGGCGTACGAGCAGTACTTC

j_gene: TRBJ1-6
len: 14
abundance: few
v_gene: TRBV25-1
d_gene: .
CDR3aa: CATTNGALGSPLHF
CDR3nt: TGTGCCACCACCAACGGGGCTTTAGGCTCACCCCTCCACTTT

j_gene: TRBJ2-1
len: 15
abundance: .
v_gene: TRBV7-7
d_gene: TRBD1
CDR3aa: CASSPEPGTVQQQLF
CDR3nt: TGTGCCAGCAGCCCTGAGCCCGGGACAGTTCAACAACAGCTCTTC

j_gene: TRBJ2-5
len: 13
abundance: few
v_gene: TRBV10-3
d_gene: .
CDR3aa: CAISEGGGETQYF
CDR3nt: TGTGCCATCAGTGAGGGGGGTGGAGAGACCCAGTACTTC

j_gene: TRBJ2-1
len: 14
abundance: .
v_gene: TRBV4-2
d_gene: .
CDR3aa: CASSQVQGVDEQFF
CDR3nt: TGTGCCAGCAGCCAAGTCCAGGGCGTGGATGAGCAGTTCTTC

j_gene: TRBJ1-2
len: 16
abundance: .
v_gene: TRBV5-5
d_gene: TRBD1
CDR3aa: CASSLARGDNIYGYTF
CDR3nt: TGTGCCAGCAGCTTGGCCAGGGGGGACAACATCTATGGCTACACCTTC

j_gene: TRBJ2-5
len: 15
abundance: .
v_gene: TRBV12-3/TRBV12-4
d_gene: .
CDR3aa: CASSYRSVQQETQYF
CDR3nt: TGTGCCAGCAGTTACAGGTCGGTTCAGCAAGAGACCCAGTACTTC

j_gene: TRBJ2-5
len: 12
abundance: .
v_gene: TRBV9
d_gene: .
CDR3aa: CASSTRRRSQYF
CDR3nt: TGTGCCAGCAGCACCAGACGAAGGTCCCAGTACTTC

j_gene: TRBJ2-7
len: 12
abundance: .
v_gene: TRBV5-1
d_gene: .
CDR3aa: CASSTTVNEQYF
CDR3nt: TGCGCCAGCAGCACGACAGTTAACGAGCAGTACTTC

j_gene: TRBJ2-1
len: 15
abundance: .
v_gene: TRBV14
d_gene: TRBD2
CDR3aa: CASSKGTSGRWEQFF
CDR3nt: TGTGCCAGCAGCAAAGGGACTAGCGGGAGGTGGGAGCAGTTCTTC

j_gene: TRBJ1-6
len: 15
abundance: few
v_gene: TRBV7-2
d_gene: TRBD1
CDR3aa: CASGTHPGQNSPLHF
CDR3nt: TGTGCCAGCGGAACCCATCCGGGACAGAATTCACCCCTCCACTTT

j_gene: TRBJ2-3
len: 15
abundance: .
v_gene: TRBV9
d_gene: TRBD2
CDR3aa: CASSAGTSRTDTQYF
CDR3nt: TGTGCCAGCAGCGCCGGGACTAGCCGCACAGATACGCAGTATTTT

j_gene: TRBJ2-5
len: 13
abundance: .
v_gene: TRBV29-1
d_gene: .
CDR3aa: CSVVREWYNEQYF
CDR3nt: TGCAGCGTTGTCCGGGAGTGGTACAATGAGCAGTACTTC

j_gene: TRBJ2-3
len: 15
abundance: .
v_gene: TRBV20-1
d_gene: TRBD2
CDR3aa: CSATLSGGVIDTQYF
CDR3nt: TGCAGTGCTACATTAAGCGGGGGGGTGATAGATACGCAGTATTTT

j_gene: TRBJ2-5
len: 14
abundance: .
v_gene: TRBV24-1
d_gene: .
CDR3aa: CATSDSPGRETQYF
CDR3nt: TGTGCCACCAGTGATTCCCCAGGCCGGGAGACCCAATACTTC

j_gene: TRBJ1-2
len: 14
abundance: .
v_gene: TRBV7-2
d_gene: .
CDR3aa: CASSLWGVNYGYTF
CDR3nt: TGTGCCAGCAGCTTGTGGGGCGTGAACTATGGCTACACCTTC

j_gene: TRBJ2-7
len: 14
abundance: .
v_gene: TRBV12-3/TRBV12-4
d_gene: .
CDR3aa: CASRYGLNPYEQYF
CDR3nt: TGTGCCAGCAGATACGGACTGAACCCCTACGAGCAGTACTTC

j_gene: TRBJ1-6
len: 17
abundance: .
v_gene: TRBV7-8
d_gene: TRBD1
CDR3aa: CASSWGQGDVYNSPLHF
CDR3nt: TGTGCCAGCAGCTGGGGGCAGGGGGACGTGTATAATTCACCCCTCCACTTT

j_gene: TRBJ2-7
len: 12
abundance: .
v_gene: TRBV4-3
d_gene: .
CDR3aa: CASSGLTDEQYF
CDR3nt: TGCGCCAGCAGCGGATTGACGGATGAGCAGTACTTC

j_gene: TRBJ2-7
len: 14
abundance: .
v_gene: TRBV2
d_gene: TRBD2
CDR3aa: CASSELAGVYEQYF
CDR3nt: TGTGCCAGCAGTGAACTAGCGGGAGTCTACGAGCAGTACTTC

j_gene: TRBJ2-1
len: 12
abundance: .
v_gene: TRBV12-3/TRBV12-4
d_gene: TRBD1
CDR3aa: CASSFGDRVEFF
CDR3nt: TGTGCCAGCAGTTTCGGGGACAGGGTAGAGTTCTTC

j_gene: TRBJ2-1
len: 21
abundance: .
v_gene: TRBV5-1
d_gene: TRBD2
CDR3aa: CASSLVSGASGAARYYNEQFF
CDR3nt: TGCGCCAGCAGCTTGGTCTCCGGGGCTAGCGGGGCCGCCAGATACTACAATGAGCAGTTCTTC

j_gene: TRBJ2-7
len: 16
abundance: .
v_gene: TRBV7-9
d_gene: TRBD1
CDR3aa: CASSASRTGIFYEQYF
CDR3nt: TGTGCCAGCAGCGCTAGCCGGACAGGGATCTTCTACGAGCAGTACTTC

j_gene: TRBJ1-2
len: 13
abundance: few
v_gene: TRBV29-1
d_gene: .
CDR3aa: CSVGPRGRYGYTF
CDR3nt: TGCAGCGTTGGCCCAAGAGGACGCTATGGCTACACCTTC

j_gene: TRBJ2-4
len: 13
abundance: .
v_gene: TRBV28
d_gene: .
CDR3aa: CASSLQTVNIQYF
CDR3nt: TGTGCCAGCAGTTTACAAACAGTAAACATTCAGTACTTC

j_gene: TRBJ2-7
len: 12
abundance: few
v_gene: TRBV6-2/TRBV6-3
d_gene: .
CDR3aa: CASSHRSAAVYF
CDR3nt: TGTGCCAGCAGTCACAGGTCCGCCGCGGTGTACTTC

j_gene: TRBJ2-5
len: 15
abundance: .
v_gene: TRBV7-2
d_gene: .
CDR3aa: CASSPDRYRMETQYF
CDR3nt: TGTGCCAGCAGTCCGGACAGATATAGGATGGAGACCCAGTACTTC

j_gene: TRBJ2-1
len: 18
abundance: .
v_gene: TRBV27
d_gene: .
CDR3aa: CASSPQSLQAYSYNEQFF
CDR3nt: TGTGCCAGCAGTCCCCAATCCCTACAGGCTTACTCCTACAATGAGCAGTTCTTC

j_gene: TRBJ2-3
len: 15
abundance: few
v_gene: TRBV5-1
d_gene: .
CDR3aa: CASSLAAFSTDTQYF
CDR3nt: TGCGCCAGCAGCCTGGCCGCGTTTAGCACAGATACGCAGTATTTT

j_gene: TRBJ2-7
len: 13
abundance: many
v_gene: TRBV20-1
d_gene: TRBD2
CDR3aa: CSARDHGRGEQYF
CDR3nt: TGCAGTGCTAGAGATCACGGGAGGGGCGAGCAGTACTTC

j_gene: TRBJ1-2
len: 13
abundance: .
v_gene: TRBV20-1
d_gene: .
CDR3aa: CSANAPVNYGYTF
CDR3nt: TGCAGTGCTAATGCCCCCGTTAACTATGGCTACACCTTC

j_gene: TRBJ2-1
len: 14
abundance: .
v_gene: TRBV29-1
d_gene: TRBD2
CDR3aa: CSVEKREIWDEQFF
CDR3nt: TGCAGCGTTGAAAAGCGGGAGATTTGGGATGAGCAGTTCTTC

j_gene: TRBJ2-5
len: 13
abundance: .
v_gene: TRBV5-6
d_gene: .
CDR3aa: CASTWGPQETQYF
CDR3nt: TGTGCCAGCACCTGGGGGCCACAAGAGACCCAGTACTTC

j_gene: TRBJ2-1
len: 13
abundance: .
v_gene: TRBV20-1
d_gene: .
CDR3aa: CSASVVFYNEQFF
CDR3nt: TGCAGTGCTAGCGTGGTTTTCTACAATGAGCAGTTCTTC

j_gene: TRBJ2-5
len: 16
abundance: .
v_gene: TRBV5-6
d_gene: .
CDR3aa: CASSLVAARTQETQYF
CDR3nt: TGTGCCAGCAGCTTGGTTGCGGCGCGGACTCAAGAGACCCAGTACTTC

j_gene: TRBJ2-3
len: 20
abundance: .
v_gene: TRBV10-3
d_gene: TRBD2
CDR3aa: CAISESSSGALFTSTDTQYF
CDR3nt: TGTGCCATCAGTGAGTCGAGTAGCGGGGCCTTATTCACTAGCACAGATACGCAGTATTTT

j_gene: TRBJ1-5
len: 16
abundance: .
v_gene: TRBV28
d_gene: .
CDR3aa: CASSFPLGTHNQPQHF
CDR3nt: TGTGCCAGCAGTTTCCCCCTTGGGACGCACAATCAGCCCCAGCATTTT

j_gene: TRBJ2-7
len: 13
abundance: .
v_gene: TRBV20-1
d_gene: TRBD2
CDR3aa: CSATTGTSREQYF
CDR3nt: TGCAGTGCCACCACCGGGACTAGTCGTGAGCAGTACTTC

j_gene: TRBJ2-5
len: 16
abundance: .
v_gene: TRBV4-1
d_gene: .
CDR3aa: CASSQYTGLRGETQYF
CDR3nt: TGCGCCAGCAGCCAGTATACAGGGCTTCGAGGAGAGACCCAGTACTTC

j_gene: TRBJ1-2
len: 11
abundance: .
v_gene: TRBV6-6
d_gene: .
CDR3aa: CASSWSGGYTF
CDR3nt: TGTGCCAGCAGTTGGAGCGGTGGCTACACCTTC

j_gene: TRBJ1-2
len: 15
abundance: .
v_gene: TRBV12-3/TRBV12-4
d_gene: .
CDR3aa: CASSSLLIGAYGYTF
CDR3nt: TGTGCCAGCAGTTCTCTTTTAATTGGAGCCTATGGCTACACCTTC

j_gene: TRBJ1-2
len: 17
abundance: .
v_gene: TRBV3-1
d_gene: TRBD1
CDR3aa: CASSQETPGTEDGGYTF
CDR3nt: TGTGCCAGCAGCCAAGAGACCCCCGGGACAGAAGATGGTGGCTACACCTTC

j_gene: TRBJ2-6
len: 18
abundance: .
v_gene: TRBV12-3/TRBV12-4
d_gene: TRBD1
CDR3aa: CASSPDRGPSSGANVLTF
CDR3nt: TGTGCCAGCAGTCCGGACAGGGGACCGTCCTCCGGGGCCAACGTCCTGACTTTC

j_gene: TRBJ2-7
len: 15
abundance: .
v_gene: TRBV12-3/TRBV12-4
d_gene: TRBD1
CDR3aa: CASSPKDRESYEQYF
CDR3nt: TGTGCCAGCAGCCCCAAAGACAGGGAGTCCTACGAGCAGTACTTC

j_gene: TRBJ2-1
len: 16
abundance: .
v_gene: TRBV12-3/TRBV12-4
d_gene: TRBD2
CDR3aa: CASRRTSGSPYNEQFF
CDR3nt: TGTGCCAGCAGGCGGACTAGCGGGAGCCCCTACAATGAGCAGTTCTTC

j_gene: TRBJ2-3
len: 14
abundance: .
v_gene: TRBV6-5
d_gene: .
CDR3aa: CASSYQSGGPTQYF
CDR3nt: TGTGCCAGCAGTTATCAAAGCGGTGGGCCTACGCAGTATTTT